The source of this T cell receptor beta chain is a study of cytomegalovirus exposure and HLA in healthy donors. Comment on this clone: Its antigen remains unidentified.

The CDR3 length is 13 residues. Deletions cut 2 bases from V and 5 bases from J, with 10 bases between. The germline V gene has CDR1 MNHNS and CDR2 SASEGT. General study findings and limits: Under in vitro conditions, a few CMV-associated chains were confirmed as specific for CMV antigens.

Researchers ran the PCR with 60 Vbeta and 13 Jbeta primers. Profiled with immunoSEQ multiplex PCR; TCRdb holds only in-frame clones, not every one. The sample comprises 90,000 to 140,000 clones, over 12% of which are singletons, and about 0.79% rests with the top ten. The gene calls are TRBV6-1 and TRBJ2-7; TRBD2 is a possible D gene (7 bases). Sequencing was performed on PBMCs. The sequence was collected from a female donor in good health and CMV-seronegative. As DNA, the CDR3 is TGTGCCAGCAGTGAATGGGGGGGCGACGAGCAGTACTTC. It encodes CASSEWGGDEQYF.